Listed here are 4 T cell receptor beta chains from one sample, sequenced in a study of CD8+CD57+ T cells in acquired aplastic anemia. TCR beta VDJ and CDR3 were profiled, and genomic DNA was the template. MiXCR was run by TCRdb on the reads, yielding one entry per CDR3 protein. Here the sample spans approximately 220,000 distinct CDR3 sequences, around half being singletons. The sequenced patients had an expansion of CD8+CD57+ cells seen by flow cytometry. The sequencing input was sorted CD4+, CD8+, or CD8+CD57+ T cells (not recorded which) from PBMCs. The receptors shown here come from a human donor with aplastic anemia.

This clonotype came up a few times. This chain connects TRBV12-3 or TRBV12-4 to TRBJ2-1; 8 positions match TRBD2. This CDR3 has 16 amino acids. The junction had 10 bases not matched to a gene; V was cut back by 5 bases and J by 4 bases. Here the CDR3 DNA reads TGTGCCAGCAGTCTACCTCCGGGACTAGTATACAATGAGCAGTTCTTC. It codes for CASSLPPGLVYNEQFF.

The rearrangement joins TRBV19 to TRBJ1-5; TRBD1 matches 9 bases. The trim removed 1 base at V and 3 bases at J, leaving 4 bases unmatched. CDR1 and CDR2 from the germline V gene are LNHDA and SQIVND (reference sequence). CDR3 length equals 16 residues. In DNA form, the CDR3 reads TGTGCCAGTAGTATAGTCGGACAGGGGCCCAATCAGCCCCAGCATTTT. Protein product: CASSIVGQGPNQPQHF.

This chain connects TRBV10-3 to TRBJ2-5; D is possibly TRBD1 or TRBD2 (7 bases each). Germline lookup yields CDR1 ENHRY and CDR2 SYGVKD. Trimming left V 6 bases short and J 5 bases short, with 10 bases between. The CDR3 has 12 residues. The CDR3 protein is CAISQGGETQYF. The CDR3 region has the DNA TGTGCCATCAGCCAGGGGGGGGAGACCCAGTACTTC.

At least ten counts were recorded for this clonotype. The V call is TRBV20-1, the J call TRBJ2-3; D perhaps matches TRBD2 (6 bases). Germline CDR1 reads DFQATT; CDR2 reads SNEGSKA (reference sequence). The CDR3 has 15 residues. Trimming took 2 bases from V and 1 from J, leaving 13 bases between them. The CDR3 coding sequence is TGCAGTGCTAGATTGGCTAGCGCACGCACAGATACGCAGTATTTT. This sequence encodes CSARLASARTDTQYF.